This T cell receptor (beta chain) was retrieved from a study of shared clonotypes between healthy human individuals (dated by TCRdb to 2019 to 2021). Regarding the research as a whole: The cohort included a few men and a couple of women between 18 and 49 years of age. Different laboratories and diverse techniques were used to prepare libraries and sequence TCR repertoires, to increase sequencing depth and limit assay-specific biases. Leukapheresis yielded between about 0.9 and 8.9 billion PBMCs per donor. To estimate repertoire size and how much clonotypes are shared between individuals, the study performed deep sequencing of blood TCR repertoires from a few healthy adults. The study at large found these results: Pairwise subsampling indicated that sequencing depth was expected to affect the degree of clonotype sharing among donors. Sampling was restricted to blood, and TCR repertoires in tissues likely differ from the TCR repertoires found in blood. Because the study included only a small number of donors, the genetic and exposure-history diversity represented was limited.

The donors were healthy, HIV-negative adults with no recently reported acute infections or vaccinations. Every donor was a Caucasian adult living in Nashville, Tennessee, USA. For unsorted samples, tens of millions of PBMCs were counted and genomic DNA was extracted with the QIAamp DNA Blood Mini kit. After blood collection by leukapheresis, PBMCs were isolated using Ficoll-Histopaque density gradient centrifugation and then cryopreserved in the vapor phase of liquid nitrogen. Using the deep immunoSEQ assay, TCR CDR3 regions were amplified from genomic DNA by multiplex PCR. For each cell subset, the extracted genomic DNA was distributed evenly across all wells of several immunoSEQ 96-well plates, and each plate served as one replicate. For unsorted PBMC, around 300 ng genomic DNA, equal to roughly 32,000 T cell genomes, was loaded into each replicate PCR. Ten immunoSEQ deep assay plates were used to sequence the unsorted PBMC genomic DNA. The purified libraries were quantified using a Qubit 3.0 fluorometer, sized with a Bioanalyzer 2100, and then quantified again using the KAPA Library Quantification kit. A separate single-read 150-cycle Illumina NextSeq 550 flow cell was used to sequence each immunoSEQ 96-well plate. The study's processing was this. Because only junctional sequences without quality scores were contained in the immunoSEQ output, filtering matching that applied to full-length reads could not be performed. To assign V/J genes and CDR3, sequences were annotated against IMGT germline references using PyIR, a Python wrapper for IgBLAST v1.9. Reads were removed for weak V/J assignments (E-value above 1e-6), missing CDR3, stop codons, out-of-frame junctions, or ambiguous translated residues. A V3J clonotype was defined by an identical inferred V gene, J gene, and CDR3 amino acid sequence. To compute the percentage overlap between repertoires, the number of shared unique clonotypes was divided by the size of the smaller repertoire. Richness of each repertoire was evaluated using RTK rarefaction, the Chao1 estimator, and Recon v2.1 estimates of unobserved clonotypes. TCRdb holds this immuneACCESS table with in-frame rearrangements only. Some clones are missing; in checked studies, unresolved V genes explain under half, and the rest has no known cause. From that table come the V and J calls and clone size; the DNA was used to work out D and trimming. Present in this sample are 450,000 to 500,000 clones, over 70% of which were seen just once. About an eighth of the sample lies in the top ten.

Trimming at the junction amounts to 6 bases on V and 3 bases on J, and the germline ends lie 12 bases apart. The germline V gene encodes CDR1 SGHTA and CDR2 FQGTGA. Counted from cysteine to phenylalanine, this CDR3 has 13 amino acids. Just the 39-base CDR3 DNA is kept, in frame starting at base 1. Regarding this clone: The antigen it recognizes is unknown. Base qualities were left out, and no much larger clone turns up one base away.

This receptor was taken from a woman between 40 and 55 years old in good health. Some clones in this sample may be carry-over from other donors' samples. Sequencing used PBMCs. The rearrangement combines TRBV7-3 with TRBJ2-7; the D region possibly corresponds to TRBD1 (5 bases align). The CDR3: CASSKGSNYEQYF. DNA sequence: TGTGCCAGCAGTAAGGGGTCAAACTACGAGCAGTACTTC.